This T cell receptor beta chain was recovered during a study of blood T cell repertoires in COVID-19. Study summary: Nucleic acid was either cDNA or gDNA, and it came from T cells, B-cell-depleted T cells, or PBMCs.

Original analysis: Estimated nucleated cell counts came from reference gene primer amplification. The table came from immunoSEQ multiplex PCR; TCRdb's copy has only in-frame clones and leaves some out. V and J calls plus clone size are reproduced from that table; the DNA served to infer D and trimming. The profile shows about 220,000 clones, 80% to 85% of them singletons. V trimming: 3 bases; J trimming: 7 bases; junction bases outside the gene matches: 7. Germline V gives CDR1 SGHDN, CDR2 FVKESK. The CDR3 is made up of 14 amino acids. The receptor was derived from a man younger than 40 with active or convalescent COVID-19. This chain joins TRBV14 and TRBJ1-2, with TRBD1 matching 8 bases. What was sequenced was peripheral blood. CDR3 in amino acids: CASSQARGLGGYTF. DNA of the CDR3: TGTGCCAGCAGCCAGGCCAGGGGGCTGGGTGGCTACACCTTC.